This entry lists 25 T cell receptor beta chains sequenced from one sample in a study of blood T cell repertoires in COVID-19. Clones were sequenced by immunoSEQ multiplex PCR, and TCRdb holds only the in-frame ones, with some missing. The table lists 160,000 or so clones, 65% to 90% of them singletons. The specimen sequenced was peripheral blood. The receptors come from a human donor in a cohort sampled during active COVID-19.

The chain employs TRBV11-3 and TRBJ1-5; D might be TRBD1 (6 bases). V lost 5 bases to trimming and J lost 6 bases, with 17 bases between them. This CDR3 contains 15 residues. CDR1 and CDR2 from the germline V gene are SGHNT and YENEEA. The CDR3 spells CASSPPPLRGQPQHF. Here the CDR3 DNA reads TGTGCCAGCAGCCCCCCGCCACTCAGGGGTCAGCCCCAGCATTTT.

V usage is TRBV28 and J usage is TRBJ1-2; D is possibly TRBD1 (5 bases). Germline V gene lookup returns CDR1 MDHEN and CDR2 SYDVKM. The CDR3 is 12 residues long. The V gene lost 10 bases and the J gene lost 0 bases, with 9 bases spanning the gap. CDR3 DNA sequence: TGTGCCACGGACACCACTAACTATGGCTACACCTTC. This sequence encodes CATDTTNYGYTF.

The chain uses TRBV6-6 and TRBJ2-1; D unresolved. V lost 1 base and J lost 4, with 8 bases in between. The CDR3 is 14 amino acids. Germline CDR1 reads MNHNY; CDR2 reads SVGAGI (reference sequence). CDR3 DNA: TGTGCCAGCAGTTACTTAGACAAATACAATGAGCAGTTCTTC. As protein: CASSYLDKYNEQFF.

This clone was observed once. CDR3 sequence reads: CASSPPGQGYNEQFF. As DNA, the CDR3 is TGTGCCAGCAGCCCACCGGGACAGGGTTACAATGAGCAGTTCTTC. This sequence joins TRBV14 and TRBJ2-1; the match to TRBD1 covers 9 bases. Unmatched junction bases numbered 5, after V lost 4 bases and J lost 4 bases. The CDR3 spans 15 residues. The germline V gene encodes CDR1 SGHDN and CDR2 FVKESK.

V gene TRBV20-1 combines with J gene TRBJ1-3; no reliable D call. This CDR3 spans 11 amino acids. Germline assignment: CDR1 DFQATT and CDR2 SNEGSKA (reference sequence). Trimming cost V 3 bases and J 7 bases, with 7 bases left between them. Here the CDR3 reads CSASLSNTIYF. The CDR3 DNA sequence: TGCAGTGCTAGCCTTAGTAACACCATATATTTT.

The CDR3 is CASSESTGLFAYEQYF. For the CDR3, the DNA is TGCGCCAGCAGTGAGTCAACAGGGCTGTTTGCCTACGAGCAGTACTTC. The chain carries TRBV10-2 and TRBJ2-7; a weak D match, TRBD1 (6 bases). The CDR3 covers 16 residues. Looked up from germline, CDR1 is WSHSY and CDR2 is SAAADI. Between the trimmed V and J ends, which lost 0 bases and 2 bases, there was a span of 14 bases.

V and J are TRBV4-1 and TRBJ1-5; D may be TRBD1 (5 bases). The germline gives CDR1 MGHRA, CDR2 YSYEKL. CDR3 length equals 15 residues. Trimming stripped 0 bases from V and 5 bases from J, with 11 bases between. CDR3 protein: CASSQDGDSYQPQHF. CDR3 coding DNA: TGCGCCAGCAGCCAAGATGGAGACAGCTATCAGCCCCAGCATTTT.

The rearrangement uses TRBV7-2 and TRBJ2-7, with 7 positions matching TRBD2. V dropped 5 bases and J dropped 3; count of bases not matched to a gene: 10. This CDR3 is built from 15 residues. Germline V lookup: CDR1 SGHTA, CDR2 FQGNSA. Written as DNA, the CDR3 is TGTGCCAGCAGCGCTAGCGGCCCTTCGGGCTACGAGCAGTACTTC. Translating it yields CASSASGPSGYEQYF.

The chain is built from TRBV4-3 and TRBJ1-5; the D is unclear. The ends were cut back, 0 bases at V and 0 bases at J, with 6 bases in the middle. Germline V gene lookup returns CDR1 LGHNA and CDR2 YSLEER. The CDR3 spans 15 residues. The CDR3 DNA follows: TGCGCCAGCAGCCAAGAGCGGTATAGCAATCAGCCCCAGCATTTT. Amino acid sequence: CASSQERYSNQPQHF.

The rearrangement joins TRBV6-6 to TRBJ2-7; 11 bases fit TRBD2. Trimming at V came to 4 bases and at J to 5 bases, leaving 4 bases not matched to a gene. CDR1 is MNHNY, CDR2 SVGAGI, per germline (reference sequence). CDR3 length: 14 amino acids. The CDR3 sequence is CASSFTSGSNEQYF. The CDR3 coding sequence is TGTGCCAGCAGTTTCACTAGCGGGAGCAACGAGCAGTACTTC.

The chain combines TRBV29-1 with TRBJ2-7, with D tentatively TRBD1 (6 bases). Trimming pared 3 bases from V and 3 bases from J, leaving 18 bases between. In germline, CDR1 is SQVTM, CDR2 ANQGSEA. This CDR3 has 15 amino acids. The CDR3 nucleotides are TGCAGCGTTGACGAAACCGGGGACATAAACTACGAGCAGTACTTC. Its translation is CSVDETGDINYEQYF.

The rearrangement joins TRBV7-2 to TRBJ2-7; D is unclear. This CDR3 is 12 amino acids long. Germline CDR1 SGHTA, CDR2 FQGNSA. V lost 3 bases to trimming and J lost 9 bases, with 12 bases between them. In nucleotides, the CDR3 is TGTGCCAGCAGCTTCGGCCAGCTAGGGCAGTACTTC. Residues: CASSFGQLGQYF. Full variable domain (missing parts from reference TRBV7-2 and TRBJ2-7): GAGVSQSPSNKVTEKGKDVELRCDPISGHTALYWYRQSLGQGLEFLIYFQGNSAPDKSGLPSDRFSAERTGGSVSTLTIQRTQQEDSAVYLCASSFGQLGQYFGPGTRLTVT.

This sequence joins TRBV5-5 and TRBJ2-5; D might be TRBD2 (6 bases). The CDR3 length is 15 residues. Germline values: CDR1 SGHKS, CDR2 YYEKEE (reference sequence). V shed 0 bases and J shed 4 bases, with 13 bases lying between them. DNA for the CDR3: TGTGCCAGCAGCTTGGCCAGCGGGTATCGAGAGACCCAGTACTTC. The encoded protein is CASSLASGYRETQYF. Full variable domain (rest looked up from reference TRBV5-5 and TRBJ2-5): DAGVTQSPTHLIKTRGQQVTLRCSPISGHKSVSWYQQVLGQGPQFIFQYYEKEERGRGNFPDRFSARQFPNYSSELNVNALLLGDSALYLCASSLASGYRETQYFGPGTRLLVL.

The V and J genes are TRBV3-1 (or the pseudogene TRBV3-2) and TRBJ2-5; 10 bases line up with TRBD2. The CDR3 is 15 amino acids. V dropped 2 bases and J dropped 4; count of bases not matched to a gene: 4. Germline V gene data show CDR1 as LGHDT and CDR2 as YNNKEL (reference sequence). The CDR3 loop reads CASSQIAGGGETQYF. The DNA of the CDR3 is TGTGCCAGCAGCCAAATAGCGGGAGGCGGAGAGACCCAGTACTTC.

CDR3: CASSSGGKGYTF. The DNA for the CDR3 is TGTGCCAGCAGTTCAGGGGGAAAGGGCTACACCTTC. The chain uses TRBV28 and TRBJ1-2; TRBD1 agrees at 7 bases. The CDR3 runs 12 residues. Germline V gene data show CDR1 as MDHEN and CDR2 as SYDVKM. The ends lost 4 bases at V and 8 bases at J; junction bases unmatched: 4.

The gene calls are TRBV7-2 and TRBJ2-3; 9 nucleotides align to TRBD1. J gave up 3 bases and V 1 base, and 2 bases lay outside the gene matches. Germline CDR1 SGHTA, CDR2 FQGNSA. The CDR3 has 15 amino acids. The CDR3 region has the DNA TGTGCCAGCAGCTTAGTGACAGGGGGAACAGATACGCAGTATTTT. Translated, it gives CASSLVTGGTDTQYF.

This chain uses TRBV12-5 with TRBJ2-7; TRBD1 agrees at 8 bases. The CDR3 length is 13 residues. J lost 3 bases, V lost 6 bases, and 4 bases had no gene match. Germline V gene data show CDR1 as LGHNT and CDR2 as FRNRAP. The CDR3 DNA is TGTGCTAGTGGCCCGACAGGGGTCTACGAGCAGTACTTC. As protein: CASGPTGVYEQYF.

The chain carries TRBV12-3 or TRBV12-4 and TRBJ2-2; D possibly corresponds to TRBD1 (5 bases). The CDR3 length is 13 residues. V lost 6 bases, J lost 5 bases, and 10 bases lay in between. CDR3 nucleotides: TGTGCCAGCAGGGGGCAGGAGACCGGGGAGCTGTTTTTT. Translated, it gives CASRGQETGELFF.

V usage is TRBV5-4 and J usage is TRBJ1-2; TRBD1 aligns across 10 bases. The germline V gene encodes CDR1 SGHNT and CDR2 YYREEE (reference sequence). CDR3 length equals 14 residues. Trimming cost V 3 bases and J 4 bases; bases outside gene matches: 3. The CDR3 DNA reads TGTGCCAGCAGCTCCGGACAGGGGGGCTATGGCTACACCTTC. This encodes CASSSGQGGYGYTF.

V is TRBV7-9 and J is TRBJ2-7; TRBD2 aligns across 7 bases. This CDR3 contains 15 residues. The V gene end was trimmed by 1 base and the J gene end by 2 bases; junction bases not matched to a gene: 5. Germline CDR1 SEHNR, CDR2 FQNEAQ (reference sequence). The CDR3 region is CASSLVWDYPYEQYF. The CDR3 DNA reads TGTGCCAGCAGCTTAGTTTGGGACTATCCCTACGAGCAGTACTTC.

Notes on this clone: The same CDR3 can be traced to other DNA sequences in this sample. The rearrangement joins TRBV6-5 to TRBJ1-2, with 9 bases matching TRBD1. V lost 9 bases to trimming and J lost 8 bases; unmatched junction nucleotides: 16. The CDR3 is made up of 15 amino acids. Germline V lookup: CDR1 MNHEY, CDR2 SVGAGI. The CDR3 loop is CASAIAGTGRGGYTF. As DNA, the CDR3 is TGTGCCAGTGCAATTGCCGGGACAGGGAGGGGGGGCTACACCTTC.

The V call is TRBV29-1, the J call TRBJ2-7; 8 bases line up with TRBD2. Germline V gene lookup returns CDR1 SQVTM and CDR2 ANQGSEA. This CDR3 has 13 residues. V lost 4 bases to trimming and J lost 3 bases; unmatched junction nucleotides: 5. The CDR3 DNA sequence: TGCAGCGTTGCCGGACTAGCCCACTACGAGCAGTACTTC. Translation gives CSVAGLAHYEQYF.

V is TRBV7-2 and J is TRBJ2-1, with a weak D call TRBD2 (6 bases). Trimming pared 2 bases from V and 8 bases from J, leaving 16 bases between. Germline V gene data show CDR1 as SGHTA and CDR2 as FQGNSA. This CDR3 is 15 amino acids long. CDR3 nucleotides: TGTGCCAGCAGCTTAATTATTAGCGGTAGGCATGAGCAGTTCTTC. It yields the protein CASSLIISGRHEQFF.

The table lists this clone with a few counts. V gene TRBV3-1 (or the pseudogene TRBV3-2) combines with J gene TRBJ1-5; TRBD1 might be the D (5 bases). CDR3 length equals 15 residues. Germline CDR1 and CDR2: LGHDT and YNNKEL (reference sequence). The V end was cut by 1 base, the J end by 5 bases, with 12 bases between. CDR3 nucleotide sequence: TGTGCCAGCAGCCAAGGGGGGGACTGGGATCAGCCCCAGCATTTT. This translates into CASSQGGDWDQPQHF.

The chain carries TRBV6-5 and TRBJ2-5; possibly TRBD2 for D (6 bases). The CDR3 covers 14 residues. Trimming took 5 bases from V and 3 from J, leaving 13 bases between them. From germline, CDR1 is MNHEY and CDR2 SVGAGI. The CDR3 loop is CASSHGRTKETQYF. The CDR3 nucleotides read TGTGCCAGCAGTCACGGACGGACTAAAGAGACCCAGTACTTC.